The 14 T cell receptor beta chains below were found in one sample sequenced in a study of vaccination and CD4 T cells after COVID-19. Treatment defined: roughly nine-day PBMC culture with coronavirus spike peptide pools or control peptides (ViraFEST assay). The antigens for these receptors are not known. CD4+ T cells that had been cultured provided DNA sequenced with the Oncomine TCR Beta short-read assay. TCRdb reprocessed the PCR reads with MiXCR, giving one entry per CDR3 protein. The sample shows 11,000 or so distinct CDR3 sequences, 45% to 60% of them seen only once. The material sequenced was CD4+ T cells from blood, cultured in vitro. Receptors originate from a human donor who had recovered from COVID-19.

V and J are TRBV7-8 and TRBJ1-6, with 7 bases lining up with TRBD1. Trimming cost V 2 bases and J 4 bases; bases outside gene matches: 14. Germline-derived CDR1 and CDR2 are SGHVS and FQNEAQ. The CDR3 is made up of 19 amino acids. DNA of the CDR3: TGTGCCAGCAGCTTAATTATTAGGGACAGAAAGCCGTATAATTCACCCCTCCACTTT. Residues: CASSLIIRDRKPYNSPLHF. Supplemented by reference TRBV7-8 and TRBJ1-6, the full variable domain reads GAGVSQSPRYKVAKRGQDVALRCDPISGHVSLFWYQQALGQGPEFLTYFQNEAQLDKSGLPSDRFFAERPEGSVSTLKIQRTQQEDSAVYLCASSLIIRDRKPYNSPLHFGNGTRLTVT.

V gene TRBV6-2 or TRBV6-3 combines with J gene TRBJ1-1, with 8 bases aligning to TRBD1. The J segment lost 1 base and the V segment lost 6 bases, leaving 10 bases of the junction unmatched. This CDR3 is 16 amino acids long. Germline V gene data show CDR1 as MNHEY and CDR2 as SVGEGT. The CDR3 sequence is CASSPRWTGKNTEAFF. The CDR3, as DNA: TGTGCCAGCAGCCCCAGGTGGACAGGGAAGAACACTGAAGCTTTCTTT.

The chain couples TRBV6-5 to TRBJ2-5; TRBD2 agrees at 9 bases. Trimming took 4 bases from V and 3 from J; bases not matched to a gene: 9. Germline V lookup: CDR1 MNHEY, CDR2 SVGAGI. This CDR3 region has 16 residues. The DNA for the CDR3 is TGTGCCAGCAGTTCTCGGTCCGGGACTAGCAAAGAGACCCAGTACTTC. Translating gives CASSSRSGTSKETQYF.

This clonotype showed up just a few times. The chain employs TRBV12-3 or TRBV12-4 and TRBJ1-5; D is ambiguous. The CDR3 spans 13 residues. V dropped 4 bases and J dropped 1 base, with 5 bases sitting between them. This chain's CDR3 is CASSSGSNQPQHF. Written as DNA, the CDR3 is TGTGCCAGCAGTTCGGGGAGCAATCAGCCCCAGCATTTT.

This clonotype was seen more than once but under ten times. This rearrangement joins TRBV20-1 to TRBJ2-2; D is uncertain. Germline CDR1 reads DFQATT; CDR2 reads SNEGSKA (reference sequence). The CDR3 runs 16 residues. Trimming took off 4 bases at V and 1 base at J, with 16 bases between the two ends. CDR3 DNA: TGCAGTGCTAACTATGGATACGGGTGGAACACCGGGGAGCTGTTTTTT. This sequence encodes CSANYGYGWNTGELFF.

By share, this clonotype counts as medium-sized. The genes are TRBV20-1 and TRBJ2-3; TRBD2 aligns across 9 bases. The J segment lost 5 bases and the V segment lost 2 bases, leaving 8 bases of the junction unmatched. This CDR3 spans 15 amino acids. The germline gives CDR1 DFQATT, CDR2 SNEGSKA (reference sequence). CDR3 amino acids: CSARKTGTSRDTQYF. CDR3 DNA sequence: TGCAGTGCTAGAAAGACCGGGACTAGCCGAGATACGCAGTATTTT.

This clonotype was seen a handful of times. The chain is built from TRBV20-1 and TRBJ1-6; TRBD1 aligns across 9 bases. With V trimmed by 3 bases and J by 11 bases, 17 bases remained unmatched. This CDR3 spans 17 amino acids. CDR1 and CDR2 from the germline V gene are DFQATT and SNEGSKA (reference sequence). CDR3 loop: CSARGATTPGQGTPLHF. CDR3 DNA: TGCAGTGCTAGGGGGGCCACGACTCCGGGACAGGGAACACCCCTCCACTTT.

This chain uses TRBV30 with TRBJ2-3; no clear D gene. CDR1 is GTSNPN and CDR2 is SVGIG in the germline V gene (reference sequence). With 5 bases removed from V and 6 bases from J, the gap between germline ends came to 6 bases. This CDR3 has 10 residues. The CDR3 DNA follows: TGTGCCTGGGGTCCCGATACGCAGTATTTT. Protein: CAWGPDTQYF.

This chain's CDR3 is CSARDSQGPTDTQYF. In nucleotides, the CDR3 is TGCAGTGCTAGAGATTCGCAGGGCCCCACAGATACGCAGTATTTT. This rearrangement joins TRBV20-1 to TRBJ2-3, with a tentative D call TRBD1 (5 bases). Germline assignment: CDR1 DFQATT and CDR2 SNEGSKA (reference sequence). The ends were cut back, 0 bases at V and 2 bases at J, with 12 bases in the middle. This CDR3 comprises 15 residues.

The chain links TRBV28 to TRBJ2-7; 9 nucleotides agree with TRBD2. With V trimmed by 5 bases and J by 3 bases, 5 bases remained unmatched. The CDR3 is made up of 14 amino acids. CDR1 is MDHEN, CDR2 SYDVKM, per germline. CDR3 bases: TGTGCCAGCAGTGTCCTAGCGGGAATCTACGAGCAGTACTTC. Its translation is CASSVLAGIYEQYF.

This chain links TRBV6-1 with TRBJ2-3; the match to TRBD2 covers 7 bases. The trim removed 7 bases at V and 4 bases at J, leaving 11 bases unmatched. The CDR3 is 15 amino acids. Germline-derived CDR1 and CDR2 are MNHNS and SASEGT. The CDR3 loop is CASIASGGGADTQYF. In DNA form, the CDR3 reads TGTGCCAGCATTGCCTCCGGGGGAGGGGCAGATACGCAGTATTTT.

This chain joins TRBV27 and TRBJ2-4, with D possibly matching TRBD2 (5 bases). Deletions cut 6 bases from V and 7 bases from J, with 10 bases between. This CDR3 is 12 amino acids long. CDR1 is MNHEY and CDR2 is SMNVEV in the germline V gene (reference sequence). The CDR3: CASRGPGNIQYF. The DNA of the CDR3 is TGTGCCAGCAGGGGCCCGGGGAACATTCAGTACTTC.

The rearrangement links TRBV4-1 to TRBJ1-5; D call uncertain. This CDR3 is built from 14 residues. The germline gives CDR1 MGHRA, CDR2 YSYEKL. With 4 bases removed from V and 5 bases from J, the gap between germline ends came to 12 bases. This chain's CDR3 is CASSPGELDQPQHF. DNA for the CDR3: TGCGCCAGCAGCCCCGGGGAGTTAGATCAGCCCCAGCATTTT.

The chain has TRBV27 and TRBJ1-1; the D gene is possibly TRBD1 (5 bases). Germline-derived CDR1 and CDR2 are MNHEY and SMNVEV (reference sequence). The CDR3 is made up of 11 amino acids. Trimming stripped 4 bases from V and 10 bases from J, with 10 bases between. The CDR3 bases are TGTGCCAGCAGTTCAGGGTCGGGAGCTTTCTTT. It codes for CASSSGSGAFF.